The 6 T cell receptor beta chains below come from one sample, sequenced in a study of blood T cell repertoires in COVID-19. Some clones are missing from TCRdb's copy, which holds only in-frame ones; the method was immunoSEQ multiplex PCR. The sample comprises roughly 400,000 clones, roughly 84% of which are singletons, and less than 1.5% rests with the top ten. Sequences were obtained from PBMCs or T cells enriched from blood (not recorded which). These receptors were obtained from a woman aged 18-29 years who had been exposed to COVID-19.

The chain carries TRBV7-6 and TRBJ2-7; D is possibly TRBD1 (5 bases). Trimming took 3 bases from V and 3 from J, leaving 9 bases between them. The CDR3 runs to 13 residues. From germline, CDR1 is SGHVS and CDR2 FNYEAQ. Here the CDR3 reads CASSFRQGYEQYF. DNA of the CDR3: TGTGCCAGCAGCTTTCGGCAGGGCTACGAGCAGTACTTC.

V is TRBV2 and J is TRBJ1-4, with TRBD1 matching over 10 bases. The V segment lost 9 bases and the J segment 8 bases; nucleotides outside the gene matches: 6. The germline V gene has CDR1 SNHLY and CDR2 FYNNEI. The length of the CDR3 is 13 residues. In DNA, the CDR3 is TGTGCCAGTGGGACAGGGGCGGGAGAAAAACTGTTTTTT. This encodes CASGTGAGEKLFF.

The chain couples TRBV11-2 to TRBJ2-7; a weak D match, TRBD1 (5 bases). Trimming took off 4 bases at V and 6 bases at J, with 10 bases between the two ends. Per germline, CDR1 SGHAT and CDR2 FQNNGV. CDR3 length equals 12 residues. CDR3 protein: CASSSQGLEQYF. The CDR3 DNA is TGTGCCAGCAGCTCCCAGGGTCTCGAGCAGTACTTC.

The rearrangement joins TRBV5-3 to TRBJ1-2, with a possible D match to TRBD1 (6 bases). TRBV5-3 is an ORF, with its function uncertain. V lost 4 bases and J lost 0, with 13 bases in between. CDR3 length: 15 residues. In DNA form, the CDR3 reads TGTGCCAGAAGCACCGGACAGTCGTCTAACTATGGCTACACCTTC. Amino acids: CARSTGQSSNYGYTF.

The chain has TRBV5-6 and TRBJ2-3, with 9 positions matching TRBD2. Germline V CDR1 and CDR2: SGHDT, YYEEEE. J was trimmed by 9 bases and V by 7 bases; bases with no gene match: 15. This CDR3 has 15 residues. CDR3 sequence: CASYRPTSGSQTQYF. In DNA form, the CDR3 reads TGTGCCAGCTACCGTCCAACTAGCGGGTCACAAACGCAGTATTTT.

This rearrangement joins TRBV6-1 to TRBJ2-3; the match to TRBD1 covers 7 bases. J gave up 6 bases and V 3 bases, and 15 bases lay outside the gene matches. This CDR3 comprises 17 residues. The germline V gene has CDR1 MNHNS and CDR2 SASEGT. The CDR3 nucleotides read TGTGCCAGCAGTGAGGCAGGCATCAGGACAGGTACTGATACGCAGTATTTT. Amino acid sequence: CASSEAGIRTGTDTQYF.